One and the same sample provided the 10 T cell receptor beta chains below, sequenced in a study of early T cells in non-severe SARS-CoV-2 infection. TCRdb re-called the 5' RACE reads with MiXCR, one entry per CDR3 protein. The sample has 80,000 to 95,000 distinct CDR3 sequences, around 15% seen once. What was sequenced was whole blood. The receptors derive from an adult who was a healthcare worker with PCR-confirmed SARS-CoV-2 infection or an uninfected control (not recorded which).

The chain combines TRBV24-1 with TRBJ2-1; 14 bases are a match to TRBD2. Trimming cost V 4 bases and J 4 bases; bases outside gene matches: 2. The CDR3 covers 16 residues. Germline V gene data show CDR1 as KGHDR and CDR2 as SFDVKD. The CDR3 DNA reads TGTGCCACCAGTGACCGACTAGCGGGGGGGTACAATGAGCAGTTCTTC. This encodes CATSDRLAGGYNEQFF.

The rearrangement links TRBV29-1 to TRBJ1-5, with D unclear. Germline-derived CDR1 and CDR2 are SQVTM and ANQGSEA. With 4 bases removed from V and 5 bases from J, the gap between germline ends came to 6 bases. The CDR3 covers 11 residues. Here the CDR3 DNA reads TGCAGCGTTGGAGAGCATCAGCCCCAGCATTTT. It codes for CSVGEHQPQHF.

This clonotype was picked up many times. The J gene is TRBJ1-6, the V gene TRBV20-1, with a tentative D call TRBD1 (5 bases). The length of the CDR3 is 18 residues. The V gene lost 1 base and the J gene lost 5 bases, with 21 bases spanning the gap. In germline, CDR1 is DFQATT, CDR2 SNEGSKA (reference sequence). The CDR3 loop reads CSARGSGQAVLNNSPLHF. The DNA for the CDR3 is TGCAGTGCTAGAGGATCGGGGCAGGCGGTTTTGAATAATTCACCCCTCCACTTT.

This clonotype was counted between two and nine times. The chain recombines TRBV5-1 with TRBJ1-6; D remains unclear. With 1 base removed from V and 10 bases from J, the gap between germline ends came to 9 bases. There are 13 residues in the CDR3. Germline CDR1 is SGHRS and CDR2 is YFSETQ. The CDR3 nucleotides are TGCGCCAGCAGCTTGCGGGCTGACTCACCCCTCCACTTT. Residues: CASSLRADSPLHF.

This clonotype has just one count. Relative to the germline gene, one junction end is altered; a read error may explain this. The chain links TRBV28 to TRBJ1-2, with 7 bases lining up with TRBD1. Germline V gene data show CDR1 as MDHEN and CDR2 as SYDVKM. The length of the CDR3 is 14 residues. CDR3 coding DNA: TGTGCCAGCAGGGTCCCGGGACAGAACTATGACTACACCTTC. This gives the protein CASRVPGQNYDYTF.

The chain employs TRBV10-1 and TRBJ2-7; perhaps TRBD1 as D (5 bases). This CDR3 spans 14 amino acids. The V and J ends lost 0 bases and 4 bases respectively, with 10 bases between them. CDR1 WNHNN and CDR2 SYGVQD come from the germline V gene (reference sequence). This CDR3 reads CASSESGQPYEQYF. CDR3 nucleotides: TGCGCCAGCAGTGAGTCGGGGCAACCGTACGAGCAGTACTTC.

This clonotype was detected only a few times. The gene calls are TRBV7-2 and TRBJ2-2, with a possible D match to TRBD1 (5 bases). Per the germline V gene, CDR1 is SGHTA and CDR2 is FQGNSA. Trimming removed 4 bases from V and 6 bases from J, with 9 bases in between. This CDR3 contains 13 residues. The DNA of the CDR3 is TGTGCCAGCAGCTCCAGGGTTGCCGGGGAGCTGTTTTTT. Translated, it gives CASSSRVAGELFF.

The chain carries TRBV5-1 and TRBJ1-3; D is uncertain. CDR3 length equals 15 residues. V was trimmed by 0 bases and J by 3 bases, leaving 10 bases between them. The germline gives CDR1 SGHRS, CDR2 YFSETQ. The CDR3 loop reads CASSLEGYDGNTIYF. The CDR3 DNA sequence: TGCGCCAGCAGCTTGGAAGGATATGATGGAAACACCATATATTTT. Complete variable domain (other parts from reference TRBV5-1 and TRBJ1-3): KAGVTQTPRYLIKTRGQQVTLSCSPISGHRSVSWYQQTPGQGLQFLFEYFSETQRNKGNFPGRFSGRQFSNSRSEMNVSTLELGDSALYLCASSLEGYDGNTIYFGEGSWLTVV.

This clonotype was recorded a few times. The chain links TRBV11-2 to TRBJ2-4, with D tentatively TRBD1 (5 bases). This CDR3 comprises 16 residues. V was clipped by 5 bases and J by 0 bases, with 14 bases between them. Germline lookup yields CDR1 SGHAT and CDR2 FQNNGV. CDR3 in amino acids: CASSHSITGAKNIQYF. The CDR3 coding sequence is TGTGCCAGCAGCCATTCCATCACAGGAGCCAAAAACATTCAGTACTTC.

The chain uses TRBV7-8 and TRBJ1-4; no firm D call. The ends were cut back, 0 bases at V and 13 bases at J, with 12 bases in the middle. The germline V gene encodes CDR1 SGHVS and CDR2 FQNEAQ. The CDR3 runs 13 residues. The CDR3 reads CASSLARPGRLFF. The CDR3 DNA sequence: TGTGCCAGCAGCTTAGCGCGGCCAGGCAGACTGTTTTTT.